These 26 T cell receptor beta chains were sequenced from one sample in a study of blood T cell repertoires in COVID-19. Generated by immunoSEQ multiplex PCR, the TCRdb table keeps only in-frame clones and is missing some. The data hold a few hundred thousand clones, with roughly 90% observed a single time. The specimen was peripheral blood. These receptors all come from a young man who had recovered from COVID-19.

A remark on this clone: At the DNA level, this CDR3 is encoded by other sequences in the same sample as well. The chain links TRBV7-9 to TRBJ2-7; 7 nucleotides align to TRBD1. This CDR3 is built from 15 residues. V dropped 5 bases and J dropped 0; count of bases not matched to a gene: 7. Looked up from germline, CDR1 is SEHNR and CDR2 is FQNEAQ (reference sequence). The CDR3 region has the DNA TGTGCCAGCAGCCCCCGGACAGGCCGCTCCTACGAGCAGTACTTC. Translating it yields CASSPRTGRSYEQYF. The full variable domain, rest sourced from reference TRBV7-9 and TRBJ2-7, is DTGVSQNPRHKITKRGQNVTFRCDPISEHNRLYWYRQTLGQGPEFLTYFQNEAQLEKSRLLSDRFSAERPKGSFSTLEIQRTEQGDSAMYLCASSPRTGRSYEQYFGPGTRLTVT.

The V gene is TRBV6-5, the J gene TRBJ1-1; 9 bases fit TRBD1. The CDR3 is 15 amino acids. Looked up from germline, CDR1 is MNHEY and CDR2 is SVGAGI. V shed 9 bases and J 5 bases; nucleotides not matched to a gene: 13. CDR3 bases: TGTGCCAGTAACCGGGACAGGGCAGGACGGACTGAAGCTTTCTTT. The encoded protein is CASNRDRAGRTEAFF.

The chain employs TRBV5-5 and TRBJ2-1, with 11 bases fitting TRBD2. The CDR3 is made up of 18 amino acids. After removal of 2 bases from V and 0 bases from J, the junction contained 7 bases not matched to a gene. CDR1 is SGHKS, CDR2 YYEKEE, per germline (reference sequence). CDR3 bases: TGTGCCAGCAGCTTACCCGGGACTAGCGGTGACTCCTACAATGAGCAGTTCTTC. This gives the protein CASSLPGTSGDSYNEQFF.

This chain joins TRBV5-1 and TRBJ2-3, with TRBD2 matching over 14 bases. Germline loops: CDR1 SGHRS, CDR2 YFSETQ. CDR3 length equals 18 residues. V lost 4 bases to trimming and J lost 0 bases; unmatched junction nucleotides: 7. DNA for the CDR3: TGCGCCAGCAGCATGGGACTAGCGGGAGTTGGTAGCACAGATACGCAGTATTTT. The encoded protein is CASSMGLAGVGSTDTQYF. Variable domain in full (rest from reference TRBV5-1 and TRBJ2-3): KAGVTQTPRYLIKTRGQQVTLSCSPISGHRSVSWYQQTPGQGLQFLFEYFSETQRNKGNFPGRFSGRQFSNSRSEMNVSTLELGDSALYLCASSMGLAGVGSTDTQYFGPGTRLTVL.

This chain links TRBV2 with TRBJ1-2; 8 nucleotides match TRBD1. V was pared by 6 bases and J by 0 bases, with 0 bases of the junction left unmatched. This CDR3 has 13 residues. Germline V lookup: CDR1 SNHLY, CDR2 FYNNEI. The CDR3, as DNA: TGTGCCAGCAGGGACAGGGCTAACTATGGCTACACCTTC. Amino acid sequence: CASRDRANYGYTF.

Here the CDR3 DNA reads TGTGCCAGCAGCGGGGGGACTAGCGGGGTCACAGATACGCAGTATTTT. The encoded protein is CASSGGTSGVTDTQYF. This chain uses TRBV5-6 with TRBJ2-3, with TRBD2 matching 13 bases. Germline V gene data show CDR1 as SGHDT and CDR2 as YYEEEE. The CDR3 is made up of 16 amino acids. After removal of 4 bases from V and 2 bases from J, the junction contained 4 bases not matched to a gene. The full variable domain, rest sourced from reference TRBV5-6 and TRBJ2-3, is DAGVTQSPTHLIKTRGQQVTLRCSPKSGHDTVSWYQQALGQGPQFIFQYYEEEERQRGNFPDRFSGHQFPNYSSELNVNALLLGDSALYLCASSGGTSGVTDTQYFGPGTRLTVL.

This chain's CDR3 is CATSREETGYGYTF. Written as DNA, the CDR3 is TGTGCCACCAGCAGAGAGGAGACCGGCTATGGCTACACCTTC. The rearrangement uses TRBV15 and TRBJ1-2; D is ambiguous. CDR3 length: 14 amino acids. Germline V gene sequence: CDR1 LNHNV, CDR2 YYDKDF (reference sequence). V lost 0 bases, J lost 4 bases, and 9 bases lay in between. Looking up the rest from reference TRBV15 and TRBJ1-2 gives the full variable domain: DAMVIQNPRYQVTQFGKPVTLSCSQTLNHNVMYWYQQKSSQAPKLLFHYYDKDFNNEADTPDNFQSRRPNTSFCFLDIRSPGLGDTAMYLCATSREETGYGYTFGSGTRLTVV.

The chain couples TRBV2 to TRBJ1-2, with 10 bases that match TRBD1. The trim removed 7 bases at V and 8 bases at J, leaving 7 bases unmatched. CDR3 length: 13 residues. CDR1 and CDR2 (germline): SNHLY, FYNNEI. For the CDR3, the DNA is TGTGCCAGCACCGGGACAGGGGCGGGGGGCTACACCTTC. Translated: CASTGTGAGGYTF.

The chain combines TRBV19 with TRBJ2-5; the D gene is possibly TRBD2 (6 bases). Germline assignment: CDR1 LNHDA and CDR2 SQIVND (reference sequence). The CDR3 runs 13 residues. V lost 3 bases, J lost 4 bases, and 9 bases lay in between. The CDR3 bases are TGTGCCAGTAGTATCGGAGGGTTAGAGACCCAGTACTTC. Amino acid sequence: CASSIGGLETQYF.

The chain couples TRBV2 to TRBJ2-1; 9 nucleotides agree with TRBD2. The CDR3 is 16 residues long. Unmatched junction bases numbered 13, after V lost 4 bases and J lost 9 bases. Germline loops: CDR1 SNHLY, CDR2 FYNNEI. The CDR3 region has the DNA TGTGCCAGCAGTGTCCGACTAGCGGCCTCTTGGGGTGAGCAGTTCTTC. This translates into CASSVRLAASWGEQFF.

As regards this clone: Other DNA variants within this sample encode the same CDR3. The chain joins TRBV19 to TRBJ2-5; D gene uncertain. The CDR3 spans 11 residues. Deletions cut 3 bases from V and 4 bases from J, with 3 bases between. Germline CDR1 and CDR2: LNHDA and SQIVND (reference sequence). This CDR3 reads CASSIRETQYF. The DNA of the CDR3 is TGTGCCAGTAGTATCCGAGAGACCCAGTACTTC.

This clone was counted once. The chain joins TRBV7-2 to TRBJ2-6, with TRBD1 identical over 11 bases. V dropped 5 bases and J dropped 3; count of bases not matched to a gene: 12. Germline-derived CDR1 and CDR2 are SGHTA and FQGNSA. This CDR3 has 19 amino acids. The CDR3 reads CASSKIPRTGGGGANVLTF. CDR3 nucleotides: TGTGCCAGCAGCAAGATCCCCCGGACAGGGGGCGGTGGGGCCAACGTCCTGACTTTC.

This rearrangement joins TRBV4-3 to TRBJ2-1, with 7 bases aligning to TRBD1. V dropped 0 bases and J dropped 2; count of bases not matched to a gene: 4. The CDR3 runs 16 residues. Germline V gene data show CDR1 as LGHNA and CDR2 as YSLEER. The CDR3 spells CASSQEDRTPYNEQFF. CDR3 bases: TGCGCCAGCAGCCAAGAGGACAGGACCCCCTACAATGAGCAGTTCTTC.

V gene TRBV19 combines with J gene TRBJ2-7, with a possible D match to TRBD1 (5 bases). The V gene's germline CDR1 is LNHDA and CDR2 SQIVND (reference sequence). V shed 6 bases and J shed 5 bases, with 8 bases lying between them. The CDR3 has 11 residues. CDR3 DNA: TGTGCCAGTAGGTTAGGGGACGAGCAGTACTTC. Translation gives CASRLGDEQYF.

The rearrangement uses TRBV4-2 and TRBJ1-5; TRBD1 agrees at 11 bases. Trimming at V came to 0 bases and at J to 6 bases, leaving 7 bases not matched to a gene. CDR3 length equals 17 residues. Germline assignment: CDR1 LGHNA and CDR2 YNFKEQ. The CDR3 loop is CASSQDSGTGGFQPQHF. Written as DNA, the CDR3 is TGTGCCAGCAGCCAAGATTCCGGGACAGGGGGATTTCAGCCCCAGCATTTT.

The rearrangement uses TRBV6-2 or TRBV6-3 and TRBJ2-7; TRBD2 matches at 11 bases. Losses at the gene ends were 3 bases for V and 1 base for J; bases not matched to a gene: 11. This CDR3 contains 18 residues. Germline V gene lookup returns CDR1 MNHEY and CDR2 SVGEGT. CDR3: CASSYFSWGLADSYEQYF. As DNA, the CDR3 is TGTGCCAGCAGTTATTTTTCTTGGGGACTAGCGGATTCCTACGAGCAGTACTTC.

The rearrangement joins TRBV7-9 to TRBJ2-5; D is perhaps TRBD1 (7 bases). CDR1 SEHNR and CDR2 FQNEAQ come from the germline V gene (reference sequence). The CDR3 has 18 residues. Between the trimmed V and J ends, which lost 5 bases and 3 bases, there was a span of 25 bases. The CDR3 is CASSEIAGGSYMEETQYF. The CDR3 DNA follows: TGTGCCAGCAGCGAAATTGCAGGGGGGTCCTACATGGAAGAGACCCAGTACTTC.

The rearrangement uses TRBV19 and TRBJ2-1, with 9 bases identical to TRBD1. The CDR3 length is 16 residues. CDR1 LNHDA and CDR2 SQIVND come from the germline V gene (reference sequence). Trimming cost V 4 bases and J 4 bases; bases outside gene matches: 8. CDR3 sequence reads: CASSSPTGGGYNEQFF. As DNA, the CDR3 is TGTGCCAGTAGTAGTCCAACAGGGGGCGGATACAATGAGCAGTTCTTC.

This chain uses TRBV19 with TRBJ1-2; TRBD1 aligns across 9 bases. The CDR3 extends over 19 amino acids. Losses at the gene ends were 6 bases for V and 3 bases for J; bases not matched to a gene: 20. Germline-derived CDR1 and CDR2 are LNHDA and SQIVND (reference sequence). In DNA form, the CDR3 reads TGTGCCAGTAGCCCCTCCGACTGGACAGGGGAATGGGTGGACTATGGCTACACCTTC. Translated: CASSPSDWTGEWVDYGYTF. The full variable domain, with the rest looked up from reference TRBV19 and TRBJ1-2, is DGGITQSPKYLFRKEGQNVTLSCEQNLNHDAMYWYRQDPGQGLRLIYYSQIVNDFQKGDIAEGYSVSREKKESFPLTVTSAQKNPTAFYLCASSPSDWTGEWVDYGYTFGSGTRLTVV.

This clone has a single count. This chain connects TRBV6-5 to TRBJ2-7; tentative D call: TRBD1 (5 bases). Trimming shortened V by 2 bases and J by 1 base, and 12 bases separated the two germline ends. Germline V gene lookup returns CDR1 MNHEY and CDR2 SVGAGI. The CDR3 spans 15 residues. CDR3 sequence reads: CASSYDSSPSYEQYF. The CDR3 DNA follows: TGTGCCAGCAGTTACGACAGCTCCCCGTCCTACGAGCAGTACTTC.

The chain couples TRBV30 to TRBJ2-7; D is perhaps TRBD2 (6 bases). V was pared by 1 base and J by 4 bases, with 11 bases between. CDR1 is GTSNPN, CDR2 SVGIG, per germline (reference sequence). The CDR3 has 13 amino acids. In nucleotides, the CDR3 is TGTGCCTGGAGTGGGGCTAGCGCGTACGAGCAGTACTTC. Protein sequence: CAWSGASAYEQYF.

The DNA of the CDR3 is TGCGCCAGCAGCCTCGGGGTTTCGAACACTGAAGCTTTCTTT. Translating gives CASSLGVSNTEAFF. The chain links TRBV4-3 to TRBJ1-1; no clear D gene. The CDR3 runs 14 residues. Germline CDR1 is LGHNA and CDR2 is YSLEER. V was trimmed by 4 bases and J by 1 base, leaving 10 bases between them.

The chain uses TRBV4-2 and TRBJ1-1; 9 bases are shared with TRBD1. The CDR3 covers 15 residues. J lost 3 bases, V lost 4 bases, and 6 bases had no gene match. Germline V gene lookup returns CDR1 LGHNA and CDR2 YNFKEQ. The CDR3 DNA reads TGTGCCAGCAGCCCACGGACAGGGGCAGACACTGAAGCTTTCTTT. Protein sequence: CASSPRTGADTEAFF.

This chain joins TRBV7-6 and TRBJ1-1; 7 nucleotides agree with TRBD1. The CDR3 length is 14 residues. V dropped 6 bases and J dropped 1; count of bases not matched to a gene: 5. Germline-derived CDR1 and CDR2 are SGHVS and FNYEAQ. The CDR3 DNA follows: TGTGCCAGCAGAACCGGGACAGCGAACACTGAAGCTTTCTTT. This gives the protein CASRTGTANTEAFF.

This clone occurred once. The chain employs TRBV29-1 and TRBJ2-7; no reliable D call. CDR1 SQVTM and CDR2 ANQGSEA come from the germline V gene. Trimming removed 3 bases at V and 5 bases at J, with 20 bases between. The CDR3 spans 15 residues. CDR3 loop: CSVEIGEDLGNEQYF. Here the CDR3 DNA reads TGCAGCGTTGAGATCGGAGAAGACCTAGGCAACGAGCAGTACTTC.

This clone was detected once. The chain links TRBV4-1 to TRBJ1-5, with D maybe TRBD1 (6 bases). This CDR3 has 16 residues. V lost 0 bases, J lost 3 bases, and 12 bases lay in between. Germline CDR1 reads MGHRA; CDR2 reads YSYEKL. CDR3 sequence: CASSQEGGGNNQPQHF. The CDR3, as DNA: TGCGCCAGCAGCCAAGAAGGGGGGGGTAACAATCAGCCCCAGCATTTT.